This T cell receptor (beta chain) was captured in a study of tumor-infiltrating lymphocytes in primary liver carcinoma. Study summary: Patients were both men and women, whose ages ran from 30 to 69 years.

About this clonotype itself: A junction end diverges from the germline sequence, so it may reflect a read error.

Between about 18 and 33 mg of unsorted bulk tissue served as the source from which RNA and DNA were co-extracted. The patients presented with primary liver carcinoma, which was managed through surgical resection. Starting from 500 ng of total RNA, TCR beta cDNA was produced with a primer in the constant region. ARM-PCR was slightly modified, and three nested multiplex PCR rounds with it gave rise to the TCR beta libraries. It was with TRBV1-TRBV30 forward primers and a C-beta reverse primer that the first two PCR rounds were run, at around 11 cycles each. TCRdb ran MiXCR on the multiplex PCR reads and lists one entry per CDR3 protein. The sample carries some 87,000 distinct CDR3 sequences, 68% recorded once. The CDR3 sequence is 16 residues long. Germline-derived CDR1 and CDR2 are SEHNR and FQNEAQ (reference sequence).

The rearrangement joins TRBV7-9 to TRBJ2-1; 7 bases align to TRBD1. Sequencing was performed on tumor-adjacent normal liver tissue. This TCR was recovered from a man aged 35-49 years with primary liver carcinoma and hepatitis B virus infection. The CDR3 DNA reads TGTGCCAGCTGCTTCCTTGACAGGGTCTCCTACAATGAGCAGTTCTTC. Amino acids: CASCFLDRVSYNEQFF.